This T cell receptor beta chain originates from a study of cytomegalovirus exposure and HLA in healthy donors. On the study more broadly: From donors who were HLA-typed, an early data release held 80 million to 85 million unique TCRs. Of several hundred genotyped donors, 80% to 85% grouped in the Caucasian-associated ancestry cluster. Study conclusions and caveats: Listed as cytomegalovirus-associated were 150 or so TCR beta chains.

In the PCR, 60 Vbeta and 13 Jbeta primers were used. Profiling relied on immunoSEQ multiplex PCR, and the TCRdb table lists in-frame clones only, not all of them. The sample comprises about 150,000 clones, roughly 84% of which are singletons, and 2.3% rests with the top ten. A word on this clone: Its specificity is not known.

This receptor was taken from a woman aged 18-29 years in good health and CMV-seronegative. The material sequenced was PBMCs.

The CDR3 here is CASSTQRGPLHF. The DNA of the CDR3 is TGTGCCAGTAGTACTCAGCGGGGGCCCCTCCACTTT. The chain carries TRBV19 and TRBJ1-6, with TRBD1 as a possible D gene (5 bases). This CDR3 is 12 amino acids long. The V end was cut by 4 bases, the J end by 13 bases, with 11 bases between. The V gene's germline CDR1 is LNHDA and CDR2 SQIVND (reference sequence). Variable domain in full (rest from reference TRBV19 and TRBJ1-6): DGGITQSPKYLFRKEGQNVTLSCEQNLNHDAMYWYRQDPGQGLRLIYYSQIVNDFQKGDIAEGYSVSREKKESFPLTVTSAQKNPTAFYLCASSTQRGPLHFGNGTRLTVT.